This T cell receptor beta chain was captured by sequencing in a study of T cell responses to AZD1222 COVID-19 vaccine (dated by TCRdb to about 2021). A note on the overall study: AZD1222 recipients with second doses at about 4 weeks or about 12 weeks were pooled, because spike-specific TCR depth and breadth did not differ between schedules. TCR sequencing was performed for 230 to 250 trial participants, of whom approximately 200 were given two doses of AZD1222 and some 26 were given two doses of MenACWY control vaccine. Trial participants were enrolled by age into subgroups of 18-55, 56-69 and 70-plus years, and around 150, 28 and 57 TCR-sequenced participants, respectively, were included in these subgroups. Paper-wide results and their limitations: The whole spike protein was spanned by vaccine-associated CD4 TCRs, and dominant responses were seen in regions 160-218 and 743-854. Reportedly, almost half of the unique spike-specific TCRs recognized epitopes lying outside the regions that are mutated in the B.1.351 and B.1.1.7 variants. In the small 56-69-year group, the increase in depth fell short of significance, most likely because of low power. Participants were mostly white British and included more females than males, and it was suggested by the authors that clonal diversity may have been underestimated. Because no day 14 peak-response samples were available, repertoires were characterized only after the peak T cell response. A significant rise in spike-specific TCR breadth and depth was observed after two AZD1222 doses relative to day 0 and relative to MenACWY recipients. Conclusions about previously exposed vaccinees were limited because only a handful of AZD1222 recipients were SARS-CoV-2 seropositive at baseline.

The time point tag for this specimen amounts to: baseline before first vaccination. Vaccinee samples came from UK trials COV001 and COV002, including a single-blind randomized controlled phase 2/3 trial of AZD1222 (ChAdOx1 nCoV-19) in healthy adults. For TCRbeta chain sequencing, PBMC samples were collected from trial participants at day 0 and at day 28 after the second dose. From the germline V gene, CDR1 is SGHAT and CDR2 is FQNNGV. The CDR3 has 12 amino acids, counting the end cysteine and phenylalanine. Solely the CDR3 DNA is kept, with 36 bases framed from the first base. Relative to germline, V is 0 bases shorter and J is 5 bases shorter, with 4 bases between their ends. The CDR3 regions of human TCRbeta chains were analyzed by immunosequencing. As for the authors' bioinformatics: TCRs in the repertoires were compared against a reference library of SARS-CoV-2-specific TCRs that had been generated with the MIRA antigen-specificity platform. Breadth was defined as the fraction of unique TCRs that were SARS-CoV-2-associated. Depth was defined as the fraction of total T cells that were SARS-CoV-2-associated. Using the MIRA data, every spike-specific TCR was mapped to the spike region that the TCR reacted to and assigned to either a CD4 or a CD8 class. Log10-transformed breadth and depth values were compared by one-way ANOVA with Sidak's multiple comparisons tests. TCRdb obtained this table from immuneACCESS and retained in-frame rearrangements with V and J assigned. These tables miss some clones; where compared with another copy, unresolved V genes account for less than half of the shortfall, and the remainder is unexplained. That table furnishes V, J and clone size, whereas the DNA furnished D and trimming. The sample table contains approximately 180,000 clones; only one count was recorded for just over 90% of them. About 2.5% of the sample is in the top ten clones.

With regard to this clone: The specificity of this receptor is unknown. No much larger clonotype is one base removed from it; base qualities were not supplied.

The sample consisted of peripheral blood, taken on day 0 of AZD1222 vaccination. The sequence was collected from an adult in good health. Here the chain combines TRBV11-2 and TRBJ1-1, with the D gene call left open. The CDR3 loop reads CASSLDGTEAFF. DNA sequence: TGTGCCAGCAGCTTAGACGGGACTGAAGCTTTCTTT. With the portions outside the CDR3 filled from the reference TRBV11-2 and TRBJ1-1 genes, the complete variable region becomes EAGVAQSPRYKIIEKRQSVAFWCNPISGHATLYWYQQILGQGPKLLIQFQNNGVVDDSQLPKDRFSAERLKGVDSTLKIQPAKLEDSAVYLCASSLDGTEAFFGQGTRLTVV.